This T cell receptor (beta chain) was retrieved from a study of patients and donors after allogeneic stem cell transplantation (dated by TCRdb to 2018 to 2020). Library preparation employed RT-PCR. Sequencing took place on a NextSeq 550. Starting from the raw public reads, TCRdb applied fastp trimming at Q25, assembled clones with MiXCR and retained in-frame beta chains. Each CDR3 protein appears once, grouped with its most common genes and DNA. Here the sample has about 410,000 distinct CDR3 sequences; 16% occur a single time. The ten largest clones capture just over 7% of the sample. Reading from cysteine to phenylalanine, the CDR3 counts 14 amino acids. The retained sequence is limited to the CDR3, 42 bases, with the frame set at the first base. V is cut back by 9 bases and J by 4 bases, with 8 bases in the junction unmatched. CDR1 is given as SNHLY and CDR2 as FYNNEI, both from the germline V gene.

To note about this clonotype: No cognate antigen has been identified for it. The input lacks base qualities; no much larger clone sits a single base away.

Source material: blood, either unsorted or a sorted T cell fraction (not recorded which). The TCR was taken from a human donor who was either an allogeneic HSCT recipient or a stem cell or donor lymphocyte infusion donor (not recorded which). It is not recorded whose cells these are; they may come from a transplant donor. The chain couples TRBV2 to TRBJ2-5; 10 junctional bases match TRBD1. CDR3 reads: CASRQGAYGETQYF. The DNA is as follows: TGTGCCAGTCGACAGGGGGCGTATGGAGAGACCCAGTACTTC. With the portions outside the CDR3 filled from the reference TRBV2 and TRBJ2-5 genes, the complete variable region becomes EPEVTQTPSHQVTQMGQEVILRCVPISNHLYFYWYRQILGQKVEFLVSFYNNEISEKSEIFDDQFSVERPDGSNFTLKIRSTKLEDSAMYFCASRQGAYGETQYFGPGTRLLVL.